This T cell receptor beta chain is from a study of tissue T cells after allogeneic stem cell transplantation (dated by TCRdb to the early 2020s). The study in broad terms: Using research autopsies of patients with and without GVHD, plus mouse models of GVHD, the study profiled TCR beta repertoires across many tissues. The human part of the study was a prospective observational study with no blinding and no randomization.

The paper as a whole reports these results and caveats: The patient cohort was small and varied clinically, and sampling depth was recognized as a limitation. Within patients, how anatomically similar tissues were was a major factor shaping TCR repertoire composition, regardless of disease or transplant status. Only a few T cell clones appeared in more than one patient, yet motif-based clustering showed tissue-specific repertoire signatures that were shared between patients. In both patients and mice, only a limited portion of the TCR repertoire detected in tissues was captured by blood and spleen T cells. The study did not determine which tissue TCRs were alloreactive or antigen-specific, and some clones might have been persisting host cells.

The sample's time point label, in plain terms: mouse harvest day 14 after allogeneic transplant. Each mouse graft, delivered by tail vein injection, combined 10^6 splenic CD5+ T cells with 10^7 T-cell-depleted bone marrow cells. A major MHC-mismatch B6 (H2b) into BALB/c (H2d) model was used to model mouse GVHD, and tissues were profiled at day 7 or 14. On day 7 or 14 post-transplant, mouse tissues and retro-orbital blood were harvested with separate sterile tools for each animal, and livers were flushed beforehand. Before genomic DNA isolation with the DNeasy Blood & Tissue Kit, mouse tissues were minced with razor blades in buffered saline. For this clone: This receptor's antigen is unknown. The germline gene is not matched at one end of the junction; a read error may be the cause. This receptor came from a mouse, so its gene names and germline sequences are mouse ones too. Read sequence stops 1 residue before the CDR3 end, and the germline J gene provides the missing end.

The library was prepared using the immunoSEQ multiplex PCR assay. TCRbeta CDR3 sequencing was performed at survey depth by Adaptive Biotechnologies, and CDR3 sequences, V/J genes, productive frequency and template counts were reported. Amplification of TCR beta CDR3 regions was performed from genomic DNA rather than from RNA. In the paper's pipeline: Jensen-Shannon divergence was used to quantify pairwise repertoire overlap between tissues, with a value of 1 meaning complete divergence and a value of 0 meaning identical repertoires. Tissues were clustered by single-linkage agglomerative hierarchical clustering of pairwise JSD values and displayed as dendrograms. All patient samples were analyzed with GLIPH2 using simulation_depth 1000, kmer_min_depth 3 and cdr3_length_cutoff 8, and only groups containing more than two unique CDR3s were kept. A standardized tissue-overlap score was calculated by extrapolating Jaccard GLIPH-group overlap across patients to a standard repertoire size of 1000 clones. Linear mixed-effect models, with tissue as a fixed effect and individual as a random effect, were used to test how diversity related to clinical or experimental variables. The table was pulled from immuneACCESS by TCRdb, which kept in-frame rearrangements only. Such tables lose some clones; where checked, under half of the loss comes from unresolved V genes, and the rest has no known cause. The V and J calls and clone size come from that table; D and trimming were worked out from the DNA. The sample data list about 3,500 clones, and about 52% of these were observed just once. The top ten constitute roughly a fifth of the sample.

The germline V gene encodes CDR1 NSHNY and CDR2 SYGAGN. Reading from cysteine to phenylalanine, the CDR3 counts 15 amino acids. The DNA covers only part of the CDR3, 42 bases in frame from base 1. This clonotype was obtained from a female BALB/c mouse given C57BL/6 T cells with graft-versus-host disease after an allogeneic hematopoietic cell transplant. Sample: gut tissue. This sequence uses TRBV13-1 and TRBJ1-2; 8 bases in the junction line up with TRBD1. The CDR3 DNA, read in part, is TGTGCCAGCGGTGATGGGACAGGATCAAACTCCGACTACACC. Translated, this is CASGDGTGSNSDYT. The entire CDR3 protein is CASGDGTGSNSDYTF.